This T cell receptor beta chain was profiled in a study of long-term antiretroviral therapy in people with HIV. Germline trimming cut 6 bases from V and 6 bases from J; bases unmatched to any gene: 10. Germline CDR1 LNHDA, CDR2 SQIVND (reference sequence). The CDR3 has 15 amino acids. The immunoSEQ assay was v3.0, run at survey level. For every sample, sequencing targeted roughly 35,000-50,000 T-cell genomes. The repertoire was sequenced with immunoSEQ multiplex PCR; TCRdb's copy has only in-frame clones and lacks some. The table records about 27,000 clones, 76% of them present only once. Notes on the study in general: The repertoire was dominated at all time points by clones expanded before ART. Post-treatment diversity went higher with ART but stayed below transplant donor controls.

Turning to this clone: The antigen is not known.

One or more pre-ART and two or more post-ART PBMC samples were available from each donor. The genes are TRBV19 and TRBJ1-2, with 10 bases aligning to TRBD1. This sequence was found in a woman aged 35 to 49 with HIV. The specimen comprised unsorted PBMCs, sampled 0.5 years after starting antiretroviral therapy. CDR3: CASSRMTGGFDGYTF. The CDR3 bases are TGTGCCAGTAGCAGGATGACAGGGGGCTTTGATGGCTACACCTTC.